Listed here are 15 T cell receptor beta chains from one sample, sequenced in a study of blood T cell repertoires in COVID-19 (dated by TCRdb to about 2020). Libraries were built with the immunoSEQ multiplex PCR assay. TCRdb took this table from immuneACCESS and kept in-frame rearrangements with V and J called. Such tables lack part of the clones; where checked against another copy, unresolved V genes explain under half of the gap, and the rest is unexplained. This sample is represented by around 210,000 clones; 70% to 90% of them were singletons. The ten largest clones capture approximately 1.5% of the sample. The sequenced material came from peripheral blood. Receptors were obtained from a young man with active or convalescent COVID-19.

V is TRBV19 and J is TRBJ2-3; the match to TRBD1 covers 7 bases. After removal of 2 bases from V and 2 bases from J, the junction contained 7 bases not matched to a gene. The length of the CDR3 is 16 residues. The germline CDR1 and CDR2 sequences are LNHDA and SQIVND (reference sequence). The DNA for the CDR3 is TGTGCCAGTAGTATAACAACAGGGGCCTTCACAGATACGCAGTATTTT. Translated: CASSITTGAFTDTQYF.

Notes on this clone: The sample has other DNA sequences that encode this CDR3 too. V is TRBV18 and J is TRBJ1-3, with 10 bases matching TRBD1. The CDR3 consists of 16 residues. V was clipped by 6 bases and J by 1 base; unmatched bases: 6. Germline CDR1 reads KGHSH; CDR2 reads LQKENI. CDR3 DNA: TGTGCCAGCTCGTCTAGACAGGGGGCGTCTGGAAACACCATATATTTT. Encoded protein: CASSSRQGASGNTIYF.

This rearrangement joins TRBV7-9 to TRBJ2-3, with D perhaps TRBD2 (5 bases). The V end lost 4 bases, the J end lost 1 base, and 12 bases lay between the germline ends. The germline gives CDR1 SEHNR, CDR2 FQNEAQ (reference sequence). This CDR3 comprises 15 residues. The CDR3 is CASSSFEGGTDTQYF. CDR3 in DNA: TGTGCCAGCAGCTCCTTTGAGGGAGGCACAGATACGCAGTATTTT.

This clone has a handful of counts. The CDR3 DNA reads TGTGCCACCAGCACAGACCGGGGGGTTTTCAATCAGCCCCAGCATTTT. Translated, it gives CATSTDRGVFNQPQHF. This chain links TRBV15 with TRBJ1-5, with D possibly matching TRBD1 (5 bases). V was clipped by 4 bases and J by 3 bases, with 16 bases between them. CDR3 length: 16 amino acids. Germline-derived CDR1 and CDR2 are LNHNV and YYDKDF (reference sequence).

This clone was picked up one time. The J gene is TRBJ2-1, the V gene TRBV30; 10 bases are shared with TRBD2. The CDR3 totals 17 residues. The V and J ends lost 4 bases and 0 bases, in that order; junction bases with no gene match: 9. The V gene's germline CDR1 is GTSNPN and CDR2 SVGIG (reference sequence). The CDR3 DNA reads TGTGCCTGGACCCCTTGGACTAGCGGAGTCTCCTACAATGAGCAGTTCTTC. Translated, it gives CAWTPWTSGVSYNEQFF.

The rearrangement joins TRBV30 to TRBJ2-7, with D unresolved. V lost 2 bases, J lost 3 bases, and 11 bases lay in between. Per germline, CDR1 GTSNPN and CDR2 SVGIG (reference sequence). The CDR3 has 13 residues. CDR3 protein: CAWSPRSVYEQYF. CDR3 sequence (DNA): TGTGCCTGGAGTCCGCGTTCGGTCTACGAGCAGTACTTC.

The chain couples TRBV7-8 to TRBJ2-3; 13 nucleotides match TRBD2. V was pared by 0 bases and J by 0 bases, with 15 bases of the junction left unmatched. Germline CDR1 and CDR2: SGHVS and FQNEAQ. This CDR3 spans 22 amino acids. The DNA for the CDR3 is TGTGCCAGCAGCTTAGCCAGATCCGGGACTAGCGGGAATATTGGTAGCACAGATACGCAGTATTTT. Translated, it gives CASSLARSGTSGNIGSTDTQYF.

V usage is TRBV19 and J usage is TRBJ2-5; 8 positions agree with TRBD1. This CDR3 has 14 amino acids. The germline gives CDR1 LNHDA, CDR2 SQIVND (reference sequence). The V gene end was trimmed by 7 bases and the J gene end by 1 base; junction bases not matched to a gene: 5. The DNA for the CDR3 is TGTGCCAGTAATTTCGGGACAGGCCAAGAGACCCAGTACTTC. Translating it yields CASNFGTGQETQYF.

The chain combines TRBV19 with TRBJ1-2, with 8 bases fitting TRBD1. CDR1 and CDR2 (germline): LNHDA, SQIVND (reference sequence). The CDR3 has 14 amino acids. With 4 bases clipped from V and 5 bases from J, the junction kept 6 bases outside the gene matches. CDR3: CASSTQGAFYGYTF. Written as DNA, the CDR3 is TGTGCCAGTAGTACGCAGGGGGCTTTTTATGGCTACACCTTC. The full variable domain, its missing parts supplied by reference TRBV19 and TRBJ1-2, is DGGITQSPKYLFRKEGQNVTLSCEQNLNHDAMYWYRQDPGQGLRLIYYSQIVNDFQKGDIAEGYSVSREKKESFPLTVTSAQKNPTAFYLCASSTQGAFYGYTFGSGTRLTVV.

V is TRBV10-1 and J is TRBJ2-1, with 9 nucleotides matching TRBD1. Germline V CDR1 and CDR2: WNHNN, SYGVQD (reference sequence). The V and J ends lost 3 bases and 4 bases, in that order; junction bases with no gene match: 4. The CDR3 loop spans 15 amino acids. The CDR3 DNA follows: TGCGCCAGCAGTGACTACAGGGGGCGATACAATGAGCAGTTCTTC. Encoded protein: CASSDYRGRYNEQFF.

This chain joins TRBV19 and TRBJ1-1, with no clear D. The germline V gene has CDR1 LNHDA and CDR2 SQIVND (reference sequence). V lost 5 bases, J lost 1 base, and 14 bases lay in between. This CDR3 contains 15 residues. The CDR3 is CASSAAERWNTEAFF. CDR3 DNA sequence: TGTGCCAGTAGTGCAGCAGAGCGATGGAACACTGAAGCTTTCTTT. Full variable domain (rest looked up from reference TRBV19 and TRBJ1-1): DGGITQSPKYLFRKEGQNVTLSCEQNLNHDAMYWYRQDPGQGLRLIYYSQIVNDFQKGDIAEGYSVSREKKESFPLTVTSAQKNPTAFYLCASSAAERWNTEAFFGQGTRLTVV.

This chain uses TRBV24-1 with TRBJ2-1; 7 positions match TRBD2. The CDR3 has 16 amino acids. The V and J ends lost 2 bases and 5 bases, in that order; junction bases with no gene match: 8. CDR1 and CDR2 (germline): KGHDR, SFDVKD. This chain's CDR3 is CATSDSREWRHNEQFF. In nucleotides, the CDR3 is TGTGCCACCAGTGATTCGCGGGAGTGGAGGCACAATGAGCAGTTCTTC.

The V call is TRBV5-1, the J call TRBJ1-1; 7 nucleotides line up with TRBD1. Germline CDR1 SGHRS, CDR2 YFSETQ. This CDR3 region has 15 residues. The V segment lost 2 bases and the J segment 5 bases; nucleotides outside the gene matches: 9. CDR3 amino acids: CASSFQAGGKTEAFF. The CDR3 DNA sequence: TGCGCCAGCAGCTTCCAGGCAGGGGGAAAAACTGAAGCTTTCTTT.

The chain has TRBV7-8 and TRBJ2-7, with TRBD2 matching over 12 bases. The CDR3 is made up of 15 amino acids. The J segment lost 2 bases and the V segment lost 2 bases, leaving 1 base of the junction unmatched. CDR1 SGHVS and CDR2 FQNEAQ come from the germline V gene. The CDR3: CASSLLAGGPYEQYF. In nucleotides, the CDR3 is TGTGCCAGCAGCTTACTAGCGGGAGGGCCCTACGAGCAGTACTTC.

J is TRBJ1-1 and V is TRBV20-1; weak D call: TRBD1 (5 bases). This CDR3 comprises 11 residues. The V and J ends lost 3 bases and 6 bases respectively, with 8 bases between them. Germline V gene lookup returns CDR1 DFQATT and CDR2 SNEGSKA (reference sequence). In DNA, the CDR3 is TGCAGTGCTAGTTGGGGGGCTGAAGCTTTCTTT. Translation: CSASWGAEAFF.